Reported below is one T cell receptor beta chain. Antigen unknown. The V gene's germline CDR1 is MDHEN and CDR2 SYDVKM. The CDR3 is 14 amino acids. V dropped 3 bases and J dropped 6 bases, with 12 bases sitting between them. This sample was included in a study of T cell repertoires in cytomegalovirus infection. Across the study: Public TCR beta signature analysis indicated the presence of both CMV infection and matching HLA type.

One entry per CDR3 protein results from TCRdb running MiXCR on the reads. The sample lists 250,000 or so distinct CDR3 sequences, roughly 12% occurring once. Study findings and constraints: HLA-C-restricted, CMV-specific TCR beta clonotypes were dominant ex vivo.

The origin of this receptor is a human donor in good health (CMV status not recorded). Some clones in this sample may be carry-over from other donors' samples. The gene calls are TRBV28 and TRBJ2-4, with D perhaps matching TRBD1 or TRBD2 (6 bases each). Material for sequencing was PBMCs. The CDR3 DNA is TGTGCCAGCAGTTTGGGGGGCAGTACAAACATTCAGTACTTC. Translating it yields CASSLGGSTNIQYF.